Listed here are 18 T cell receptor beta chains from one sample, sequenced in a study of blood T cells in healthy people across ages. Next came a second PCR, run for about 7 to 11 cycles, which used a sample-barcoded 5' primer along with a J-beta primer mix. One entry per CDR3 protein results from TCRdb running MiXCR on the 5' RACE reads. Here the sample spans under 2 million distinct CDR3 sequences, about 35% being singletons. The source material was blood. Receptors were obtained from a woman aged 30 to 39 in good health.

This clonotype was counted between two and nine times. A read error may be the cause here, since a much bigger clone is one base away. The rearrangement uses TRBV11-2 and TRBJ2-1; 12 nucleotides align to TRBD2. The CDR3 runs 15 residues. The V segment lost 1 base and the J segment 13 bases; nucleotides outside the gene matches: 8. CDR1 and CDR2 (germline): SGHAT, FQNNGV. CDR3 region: CASSLGTSGKETQFF. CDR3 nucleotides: TGTGCCAGCAGCTTAGGGACTAGCGGGAAAGAGACCCAGTTCTTC.

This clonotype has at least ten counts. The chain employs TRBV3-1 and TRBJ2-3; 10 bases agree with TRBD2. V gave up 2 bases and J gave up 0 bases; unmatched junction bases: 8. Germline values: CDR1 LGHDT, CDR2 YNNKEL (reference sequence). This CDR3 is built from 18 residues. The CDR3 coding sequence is TGTGCCAGCAGCCAATGGGAAAGCGGGGGGGCCAGCACAGATACGCAGTATTTT. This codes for CASSQWESGGASTDTQYF.

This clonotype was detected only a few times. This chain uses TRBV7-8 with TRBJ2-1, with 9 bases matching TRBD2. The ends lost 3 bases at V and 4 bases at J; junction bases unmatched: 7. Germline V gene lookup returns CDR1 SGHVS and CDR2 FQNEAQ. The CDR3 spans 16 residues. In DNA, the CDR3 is TGTGCCAGCAGCTTTTTCTCGGGACTAGCATACAATGAGCAGTTCTTC. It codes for CASSFFSGLAYNEQFF.

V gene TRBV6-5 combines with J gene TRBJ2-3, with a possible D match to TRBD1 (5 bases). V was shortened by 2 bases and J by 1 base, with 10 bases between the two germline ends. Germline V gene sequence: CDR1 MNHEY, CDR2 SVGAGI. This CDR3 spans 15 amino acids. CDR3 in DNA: TGTGCCAGCAGTTACGTGGCAGGGCGCACAGATACGCAGTATTTT. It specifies CASSYVAGRTDTQYF.

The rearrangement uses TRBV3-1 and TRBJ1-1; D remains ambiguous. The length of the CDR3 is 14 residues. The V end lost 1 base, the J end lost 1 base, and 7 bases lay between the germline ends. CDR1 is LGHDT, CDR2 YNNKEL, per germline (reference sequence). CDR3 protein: CASSQGHKNTEAFF. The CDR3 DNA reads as TGTGCCAGCAGCCAAGGACATAAGAACACTGAAGCTTTCTTT. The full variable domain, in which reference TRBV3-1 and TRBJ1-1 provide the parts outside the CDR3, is DTAVSQTPKYLVTQMGNDKSIKCEQNLGHDTMYWYKQDSKKFLKIMFSYNNKELIINETVPNRFSPKSPDKAHLNLHINSLELGDSAVYFCASSQGHKNTEAFFGQGTRLTVV.

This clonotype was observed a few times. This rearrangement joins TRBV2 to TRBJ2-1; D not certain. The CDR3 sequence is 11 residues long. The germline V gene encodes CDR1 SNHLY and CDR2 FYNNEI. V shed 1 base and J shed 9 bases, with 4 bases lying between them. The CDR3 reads CASSEGSEQFF. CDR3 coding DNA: TGTGCCAGCAGTGAAGGGAGTGAGCAGTTCTTC.

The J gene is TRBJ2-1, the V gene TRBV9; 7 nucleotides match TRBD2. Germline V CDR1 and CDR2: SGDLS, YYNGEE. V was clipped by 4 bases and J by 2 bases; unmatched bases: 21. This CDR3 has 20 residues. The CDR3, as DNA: TGTGCCAGCAGCCCCCGGGGGGTGGGCAGCGCCGGCTCAGCCTACAATGAGCAGTTCTTC. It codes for CASSPRGVGSAGSAYNEQFF.

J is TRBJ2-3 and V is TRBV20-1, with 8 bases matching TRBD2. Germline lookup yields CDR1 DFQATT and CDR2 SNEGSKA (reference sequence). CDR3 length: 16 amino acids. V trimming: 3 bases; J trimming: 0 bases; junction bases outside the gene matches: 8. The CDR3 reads CSASGGALGSTDTQYF. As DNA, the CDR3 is TGCAGTGCTAGCGGGGGGGCCCTTGGTAGCACAGATACGCAGTATTTT.

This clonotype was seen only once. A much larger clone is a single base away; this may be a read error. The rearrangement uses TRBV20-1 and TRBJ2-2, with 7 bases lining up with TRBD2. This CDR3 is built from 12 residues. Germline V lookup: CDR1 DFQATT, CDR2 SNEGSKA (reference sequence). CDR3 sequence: CRASAGAGELFF. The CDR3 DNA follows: TGCAGGGCTAGTGCGGGGGCCGGGGAGCTGTTTTTT.

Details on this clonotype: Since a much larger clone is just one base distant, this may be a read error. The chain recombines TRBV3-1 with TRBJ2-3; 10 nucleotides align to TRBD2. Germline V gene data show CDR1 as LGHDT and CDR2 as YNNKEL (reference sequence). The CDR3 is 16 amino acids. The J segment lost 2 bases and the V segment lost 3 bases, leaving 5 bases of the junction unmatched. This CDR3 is CASSHGLAENTDTQYF. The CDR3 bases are TGTGCCAGCAGCCATGGACTAGCGGAAAACACAGATACGCAGTATTTT.

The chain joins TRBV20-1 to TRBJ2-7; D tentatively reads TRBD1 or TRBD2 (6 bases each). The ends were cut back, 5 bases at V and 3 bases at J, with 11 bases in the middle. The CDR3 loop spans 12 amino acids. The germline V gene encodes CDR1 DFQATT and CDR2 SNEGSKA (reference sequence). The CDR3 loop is CSAWGADYEQYF. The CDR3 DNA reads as TGCAGTGCTTGGGGGGCAGACTACGAGCAGTACTTC.

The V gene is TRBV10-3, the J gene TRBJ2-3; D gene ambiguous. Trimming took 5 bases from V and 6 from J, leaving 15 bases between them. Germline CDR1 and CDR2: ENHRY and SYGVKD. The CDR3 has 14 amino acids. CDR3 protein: CAISHRAKKDTQYF. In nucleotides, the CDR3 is TGTGCCATCAGTCACCGGGCTAAGAAGGATACGCAGTATTTT.

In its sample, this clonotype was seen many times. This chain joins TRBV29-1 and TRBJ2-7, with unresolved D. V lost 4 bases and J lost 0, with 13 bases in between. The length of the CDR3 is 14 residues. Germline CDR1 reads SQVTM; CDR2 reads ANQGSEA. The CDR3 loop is CSVVLGGYSYEQYF. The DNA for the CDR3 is TGCAGCGTTGTACTTGGCGGATACTCCTACGAGCAGTACTTC.

The CDR3 DNA sequence: TGTGCCTGGAGCATGAAGGGCAATGGCTACACCTTC. Its translation: CAWSMKGNGYTF. The chain carries TRBV30 and TRBJ1-2; D is ambiguous. V was cut by 3 bases and J by 6 bases, with 11 bases left in between. Germline CDR1 and CDR2: GTSNPN and SVGIG (reference sequence). The CDR3 contains 12 residues.

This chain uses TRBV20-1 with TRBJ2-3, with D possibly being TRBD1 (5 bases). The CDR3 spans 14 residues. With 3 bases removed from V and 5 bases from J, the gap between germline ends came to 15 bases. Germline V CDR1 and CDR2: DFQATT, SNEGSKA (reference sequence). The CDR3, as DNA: TGCAGTGCTAGCTGGGGCAAACGAATAGATACGCAGTATTTT. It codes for CSASWGKRIDTQYF.

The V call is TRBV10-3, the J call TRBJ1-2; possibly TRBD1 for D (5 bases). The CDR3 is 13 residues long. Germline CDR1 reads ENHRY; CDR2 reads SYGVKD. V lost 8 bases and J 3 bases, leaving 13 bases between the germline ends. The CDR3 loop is CAIGRDGDYGYTF. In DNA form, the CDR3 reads TGTGCCATCGGTAGGGACGGGGACTATGGCTACACCTTC.

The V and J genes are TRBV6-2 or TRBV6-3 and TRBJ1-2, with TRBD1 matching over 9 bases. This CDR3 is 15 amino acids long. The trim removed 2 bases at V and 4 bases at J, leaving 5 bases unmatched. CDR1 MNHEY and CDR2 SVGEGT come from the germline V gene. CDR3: CASSYPGQGSYGYTF. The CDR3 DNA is TGTGCCAGCAGTTACCCGGGACAGGGAAGCTATGGCTACACCTTC.

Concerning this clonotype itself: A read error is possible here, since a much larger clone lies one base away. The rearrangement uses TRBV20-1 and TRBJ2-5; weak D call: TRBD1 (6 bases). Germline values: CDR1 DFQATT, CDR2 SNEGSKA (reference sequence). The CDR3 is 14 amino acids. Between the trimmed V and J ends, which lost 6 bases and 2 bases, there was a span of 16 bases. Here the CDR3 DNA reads TGCAGTGCCGGTTGTGGCAGGGGACAAGAGACCCAGTACTTC. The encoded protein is CSAGCGRGQETQYF.